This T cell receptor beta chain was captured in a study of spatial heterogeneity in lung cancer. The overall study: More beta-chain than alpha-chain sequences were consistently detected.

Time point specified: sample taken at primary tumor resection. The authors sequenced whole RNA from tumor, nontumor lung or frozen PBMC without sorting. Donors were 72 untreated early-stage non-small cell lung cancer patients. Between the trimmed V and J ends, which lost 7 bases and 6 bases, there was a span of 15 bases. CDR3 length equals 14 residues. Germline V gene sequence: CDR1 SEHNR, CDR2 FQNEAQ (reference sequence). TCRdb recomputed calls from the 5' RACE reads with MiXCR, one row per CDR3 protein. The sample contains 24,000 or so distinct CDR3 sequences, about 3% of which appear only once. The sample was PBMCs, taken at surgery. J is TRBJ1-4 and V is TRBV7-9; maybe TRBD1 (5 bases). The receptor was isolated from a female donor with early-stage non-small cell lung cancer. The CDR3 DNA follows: TGTGCCAGCACTCGGACAAGTAGTGATGAAAAACTGTTTTTT. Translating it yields CASTRTSSDEKLFF.